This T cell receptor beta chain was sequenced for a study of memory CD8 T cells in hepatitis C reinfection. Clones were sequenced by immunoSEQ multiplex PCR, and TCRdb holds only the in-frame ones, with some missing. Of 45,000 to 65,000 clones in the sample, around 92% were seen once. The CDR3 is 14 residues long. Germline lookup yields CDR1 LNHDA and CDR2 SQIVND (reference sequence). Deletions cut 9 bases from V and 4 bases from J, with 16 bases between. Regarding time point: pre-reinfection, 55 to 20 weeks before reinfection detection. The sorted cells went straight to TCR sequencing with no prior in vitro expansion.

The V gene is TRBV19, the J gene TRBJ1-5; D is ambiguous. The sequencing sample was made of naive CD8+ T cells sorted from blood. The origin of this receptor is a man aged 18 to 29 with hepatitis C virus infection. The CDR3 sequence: CASRYGEGNQPQHF. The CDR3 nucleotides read TGTGCCAGCCGCTACGGGGAGGGAAATCAGCCCCAGCATTTT.